Each of the 7 T cell receptor beta chains below was sequenced from the same sample in a study of blood T cell repertoires in COVID-19. Sequencing was performed with immunoSEQ multiplex PCR; in TCRdb, only in-frame clones are kept and a portion is missing. The sample carries roughly 250,000 clones, about 88% recorded once. The source material was PBMCs or T cells enriched from blood (not recorded which). The source of these receptors is a woman aged 45-65 years who had recovered from COVID-19.

This chain connects TRBV7-2 to TRBJ2-1; 9 positions match TRBD2. CDR1 and CDR2 from the germline V gene are SGHTA and FQGNSA. The CDR3 is made up of 14 amino acids. The trim removed 1 base at V and 8 bases at J, leaving 3 bases unmatched. The CDR3: CASSLDSGGDEQFF. The CDR3, as DNA: TGTGCCAGCAGCTTAGATAGCGGGGGCGATGAGCAGTTCTTC.

The genes are TRBV5-1 and TRBJ2-2, with D unclear. This CDR3 has 13 residues. Germline lookup yields CDR1 SGHRS and CDR2 YFSETQ. V was cut by 7 bases and J by 2 bases, with 9 bases left in between. The CDR3 DNA follows: TGCGCCAGCTACTACTCAAACACCGGGGAGCTGTTTTTT. Residues: CASYYSNTGELFF.

The chain combines TRBV7-9 with TRBJ1-4, with D possibly being TRBD1 (5 bases). Germline V gives CDR1 SEHNR, CDR2 FQNEAQ (reference sequence). CDR3 length: 14 residues. The V end was cut by 2 bases, the J end by 8 bases, with 12 bases between. The CDR3: CASSLTRDREKLFF. In DNA, the CDR3 is TGTGCCAGCAGCTTAACCAGGGATCGGGAAAAACTGTTTTTT.

This rearrangement joins TRBV19 to TRBJ2-1, with 10 bases fitting TRBD2. The CDR3 sequence is 17 residues long. V lost 2 bases, J lost 9 bases, and 13 bases stayed unmatched. Germline CDR1 reads LNHDA; CDR2 reads SQIVND (reference sequence). CDR3 coding DNA: TGTGCCAGTAGTATAAAAGGGAGCGGGAGGGGTGTGGGTGAGCAGTTCTTC. Translated, it gives CASSIKGSGRGVGEQFF.

This chain's CDR3 is CASSLVQGDNSPLHF. The CDR3 bases are TGTGCCAGCAGCTTAGTCCAGGGTGATAATTCACCCCTCCACTTT. V usage is TRBV7-9 and J usage is TRBJ1-6; TRBD1 might be the D (5 bases). The CDR3 length is 15 residues. Germline V lookup: CDR1 SEHNR, CDR2 FQNEAQ (reference sequence). Trimming cost V 1 base and J 5 bases, with 9 bases left between them.

This clone was observed once. This sequence joins TRBV28 and TRBJ2-1; 10 bases align to TRBD2. The ends lost 6 bases at V and 9 bases at J; junction bases unmatched: 5. The germline V gene has CDR1 MDHEN and CDR2 SYDVKM. This CDR3 has 13 residues. Here the CDR3 reads CASRASGRIEQFF. CDR3 coding DNA: TGTGCCAGCAGGGCTAGCGGGAGAATTGAGCAGTTCTTC.

The gene calls are TRBV19 and TRBJ1-1, with 10 bases identical to TRBD1. With V trimmed by 4 bases and J by 7 bases, 9 bases remained unmatched. This CDR3 region has 15 residues. Per germline, CDR1 LNHDA and CDR2 SQIVND (reference sequence). For the CDR3, the DNA is TGTGCCAGTAGTAGCTTTGACAGGGGGCGCAGTGAAGCTTTCTTT. Encoded protein: CASSSFDRGRSEAFF.